These T cell receptor beta chains were read from a single sample in a study of cytomegalovirus exposure and HLA in healthy donors. TCRdb's table, derived via immunoSEQ multiplex PCR, lists solely in-frame clones and lacks some. This table holds hundreds of thousands of clones, around 90% found once. The sequencing input was PBMCs. The receptors shown here come from a woman aged 18 to 35 in good health and CMV-seropositive. The CDR3 runs from the conserved cysteine through the conserved F or W. D genes are given only for firm matches. Part of the rows lack a size; the others show once, few, many or a class for expanded clones.

size,J,V,D,CDR3,DNA
NA,TRBJ1-1,TRBV13,NA,CASSSRNTEAFF,TGTGCCAGCAGCTCCCGGAACACTGAAGCTTTCTTT
NA,TRBJ2-7,TRBV28,TRBD2,CASSLSAGAYEQYF,TGTGCCAGCAGTTTGTCGGCGGGAGCCTACGAGCAGTACTTC
once,TRBJ2-2,TRBV5-1,TRBD1,CASSLGVWTGLNTGELFF,TGCGCCAGCAGCTTGGGGGTTTGGACAGGGTTGAACACCGGGGAGCTGTTTTTT
NA,TRBJ2-1,TRBV27,NA,CASSFRAASSYNEQFF,TGTGCCAGCAGTTTCAGAGCGGCAAGCTCCTACAATGAGCAGTTCTTC
NA,TRBJ1-2,TRBV28,NA,CASSRAQGTAYGYTF,TGTGCCAGCAGTAGGGCACAGGGAACCGCCTATGGCTACACCTTC
NA,TRBJ2-3,TRBV28,TRBD2,CASRSTSGSGDTQYF,TGTGCCAGCAGGTCTACTAGCGGGAGTGGAGATACGCAGTATTTT
NA,TRBJ2-2,TRBV5-1,NA,CASSLEMGANTGELFF,TGCGCCAGCAGCTTGGAAATGGGCGCGAACACCGGGGAGCTGTTTTTT
once,TRBJ1-5,TRBV27,TRBD1,CASSLTGQGHNQPQHF,TGTGCCAGCAGTTTAACGGGACAGGGCCACAATCAGCCCCAGCATTTT
NA,TRBJ2-7,TRBV5-1,TRBD2,CASSPGEVAGAYEQYF,TGCGCCAGCAGCCCGGGGGAGGTAGCGGGGGCCTACGAGCAGTACTTC
once,TRBJ1-4,TRBV4-1,NA,CASSQVQGTNEKLFF,TGCGCCAGCAGCCAAGTTCAGGGGACTAATGAAAAACTGTTTTTT
NA,TRBJ1-1,TRBV7-8,TRBD1,CASWVKTGAEAFF,TGTGCCAGCTGGGTTAAGACAGGGGCAGAAGCTTTCTTT
NA,TRBJ2-7,TRBV14,TRBD1,CASSLGQGSNEQYF,TGTGCCAGCAGCCTCGGACAGGGATCGAACGAGCAGTACTTC
NA,TRBJ2-2,TRBV7-6,TRBD1,CASSSITGGTGELFF,TGTGCCAGCAGCTCTATTACAGGGGGCACCGGGGAGCTGTTTTTT
NA,TRBJ2-1,TRBV13,NA,CASSLGLGGGEQFF,TGTGCCAGCAGCTTAGGACTAGGTGGTGGTGAGCAGTTCTTC
NA,TRBJ2-2,TRBV7-2,TRBD1,CASSSGDRAENGELFF,TGTGCCAGCAGCTCGGGGGACAGGGCGGAAAACGGGGAGCTGTTTTTT
NA,TRBJ2-2,TRBV2,TRBD1,CASSEGTGDHRELFF,TGTGCCAGCAGTGAAGGGACAGGGGACCACCGGGAGCTGTTTTTT
NA,TRBJ2-3,TRBV4-1,TRBD1,CASSQSTGTGNAYTQYF,TGCGCCAGCAGCCAATCCACCGGGACAGGGAACGCATATACGCAGTATTTT
NA,TRBJ1-1,TRBV27,TRBD1,CASSGTGGVSTEAFF,TGTGCCAGTTCCGGGACAGGGGGAGTTTCCACTGAAGCTTTCTTT
few,TRBJ1-2,TRBV16,NA,CASSQSRQIYGYTF,TGTGCCAGCAGCCAATCGAGACAGATCTATGGCTACACCTTC
NA,TRBJ2-1,TRBV29-1,NA,CSVAPQRSGEQFF,TGCAGCGTTGCCCCACAGAGGAGCGGGGAGCAGTTCTTC
NA,TRBJ2-1,TRBV12-5,NA,CASGLDRNEQFF,TGTGCTAGTGGTTTGGATCGTAATGAGCAGTTCTTC
NA,TRBJ2-1,TRBV27,NA,CASSWGNNEQFF,TGTGCCAGCAGTTGGGGCAACAATGAGCAGTTCTTC
NA,TRBJ2-7,TRBV27,NA,CASSSLHQGGQDYEQYF,TGTGCCAGCAGTTCTTTACACCAGGGGGGTCAGGACTACGAGCAGTACTTC
NA,TRBJ2-3,TRBV5-1,TRBD2,CASSSRTSGFTDTQYF,TGCGCCAGCAGCTCCCGGACTAGCGGGTTCACAGATACGCAGTATTTT